Sequencing of this T cell receptor (beta chain) was carried out in a study of T cell responses to AZD1222 COVID-19 vaccine. Study findings and constraints: White British donors predominated, females outnumbered males, and clonal diversity was possibly underestimated. Targets within unmutated variant regions were reportedly found for nearly half of spike-specific TCRs. Two AZD1222 administrations were followed by greater Spike-specific TCR breadth and depth. Regions 160-218 and 743-854 held dominance among vaccine-associated CD4 TCRs, which spanned spike.

Trimming removed 4 bases at V and 3 bases at J, with 19 bases between. Germline V lookup: CDR1 MNHEY, CDR2 SVGAGI. This CDR3 is built from 16 residues. TCRdb's table, derived via immunoSEQ multiplex PCR, lists solely in-frame clones and lacks some. The table lists 130,000 or so clones, approximately 95% of them singletons, with more than 0.7% in the top ten. Comment on this clone: Antigen unknown.

Here the sequenced sample was peripheral blood, taken on day 0 of MenACWY control vaccination. This sequence originates from an adult in good health. J is TRBJ2-7 and V is TRBV6-5, with D possibly being TRBD1 or TRBD2 (5 bases each). The CDR3 protein is CASSSRSGQWVYEQYF. CDR3 nucleotides: TGTGCCAGCAGTTCCAGATCGGGGCAATGGGTCTACGAGCAGTACTTC.